This record concerns one T cell receptor (beta chain) sequence. What it recognizes is unknown. A much larger clone is a single base away; this may be a read error. This entry comes from a study of blood T cells in healthy people across ages. Then a second PCR, running about 7 to 11 cycles, was carried out with a sample-barcoded 5' primer and a J-beta primer mix. TCRdb analysed the 5' RACE reads with MiXCR anew, one entry per CDR3 protein. Counted here are approximately 680,000 distinct CDR3 sequences, about a third occurring once; the ten biggest clones make up 15%. Overall study findings and caveats: Donor CMV status was unknown, possibly confounding expanded clonotype changes.

The sequence was obtained from a woman of 80 years or more in good health. Sample: blood.

The CDR3 protein is CASSDGMGGRNEQYF. In DNA form, the CDR3 reads TGTGCCAGCAGTGACGGCATGGGGGGTCGCAATGAGCAGTACTTC. The V call is TRBV25-1, the J call TRBJ2-7; maybe TRBD2 (6 bases). This CDR3 spans 15 amino acids. Trimming took off 3 bases at V and 7 bases at J, with 19 bases between the two ends. The germline V gene has CDR1 MGHDK and CDR2 SYGVNS.